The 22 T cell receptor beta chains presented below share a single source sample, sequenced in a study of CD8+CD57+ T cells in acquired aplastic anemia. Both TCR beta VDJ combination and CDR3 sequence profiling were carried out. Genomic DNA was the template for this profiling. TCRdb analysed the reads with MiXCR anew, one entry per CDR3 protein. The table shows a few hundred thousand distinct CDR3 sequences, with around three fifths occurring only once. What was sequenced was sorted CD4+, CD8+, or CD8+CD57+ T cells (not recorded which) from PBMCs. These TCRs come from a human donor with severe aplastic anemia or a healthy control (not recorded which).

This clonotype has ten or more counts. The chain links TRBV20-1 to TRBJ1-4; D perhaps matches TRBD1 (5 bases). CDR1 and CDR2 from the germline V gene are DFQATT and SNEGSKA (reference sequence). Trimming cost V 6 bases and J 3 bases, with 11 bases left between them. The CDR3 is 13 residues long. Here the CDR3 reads CSAGDAANEKLFF. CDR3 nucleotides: TGCAGTGCCGGGGACGCGGCTAATGAAAAACTGTTTTTT.

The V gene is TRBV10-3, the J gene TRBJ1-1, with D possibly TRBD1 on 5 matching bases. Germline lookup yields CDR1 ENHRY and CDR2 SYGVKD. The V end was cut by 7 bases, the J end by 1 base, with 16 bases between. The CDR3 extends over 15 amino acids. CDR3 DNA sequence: TGTGCCATCATAGAGGGTCAGGGAGGGAACACTGAAGCTTTCTTT. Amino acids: CAIIEGQGGNTEAFF.

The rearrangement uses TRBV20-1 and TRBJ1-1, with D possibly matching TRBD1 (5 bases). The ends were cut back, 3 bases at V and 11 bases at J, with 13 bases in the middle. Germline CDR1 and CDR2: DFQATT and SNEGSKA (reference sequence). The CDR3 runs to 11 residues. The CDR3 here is CSARDGGGAFF. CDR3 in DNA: TGCAGTGCTAGGGACGGGGGAGGGGCTTTCTTT.

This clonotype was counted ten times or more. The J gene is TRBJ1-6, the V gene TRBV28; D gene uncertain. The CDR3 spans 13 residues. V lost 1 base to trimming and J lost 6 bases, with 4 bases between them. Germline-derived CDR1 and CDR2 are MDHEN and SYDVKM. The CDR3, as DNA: TGTGCCAGCAGTTTATTGGGTAATTCACCCCTCCACTTT. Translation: CASSLLGNSPLHF.

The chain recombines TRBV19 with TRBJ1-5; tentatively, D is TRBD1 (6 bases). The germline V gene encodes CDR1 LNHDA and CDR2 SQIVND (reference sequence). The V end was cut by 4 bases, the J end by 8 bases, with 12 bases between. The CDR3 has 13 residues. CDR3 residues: CASSSGGVEPQHF. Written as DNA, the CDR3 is TGTGCCAGTAGTAGTGGGGGCGTGGAGCCCCAGCATTTT.

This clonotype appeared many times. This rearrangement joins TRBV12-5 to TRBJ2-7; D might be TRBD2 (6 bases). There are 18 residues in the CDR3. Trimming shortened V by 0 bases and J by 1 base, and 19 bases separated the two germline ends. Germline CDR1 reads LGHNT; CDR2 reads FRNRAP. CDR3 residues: CASGLVFGGQETSYEQYF. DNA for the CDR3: TGTGCTAGTGGTTTGGTCTTCGGGGGTCAGGAGACTTCCTACGAGCAGTACTTC.

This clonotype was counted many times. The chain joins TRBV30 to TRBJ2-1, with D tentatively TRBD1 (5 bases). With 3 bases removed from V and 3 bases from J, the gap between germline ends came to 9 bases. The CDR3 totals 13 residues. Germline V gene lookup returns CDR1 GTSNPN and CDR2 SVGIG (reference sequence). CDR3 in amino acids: CAWRGADYNEQFF. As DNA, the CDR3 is TGTGCCTGGAGAGGGGCAGACTACAATGAGCAGTTCTTC.

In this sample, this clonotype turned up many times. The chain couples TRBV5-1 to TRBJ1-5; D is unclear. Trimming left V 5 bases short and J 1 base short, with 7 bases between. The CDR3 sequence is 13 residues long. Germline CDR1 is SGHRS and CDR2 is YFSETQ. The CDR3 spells CASRAGSNQPQHF. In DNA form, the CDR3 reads TGCGCCAGCAGGGCGGGAAGCAATCAGCCCCAGCATTTT.

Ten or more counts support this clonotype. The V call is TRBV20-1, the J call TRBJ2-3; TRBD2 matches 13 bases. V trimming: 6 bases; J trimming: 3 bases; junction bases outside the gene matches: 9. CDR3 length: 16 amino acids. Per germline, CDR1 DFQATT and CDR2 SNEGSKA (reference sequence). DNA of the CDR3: TGCAGTGCCTGGACCGGGACTAGCGGGGTGACAGATACGCAGTATTTT. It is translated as CSAWTGTSGVTDTQYF.

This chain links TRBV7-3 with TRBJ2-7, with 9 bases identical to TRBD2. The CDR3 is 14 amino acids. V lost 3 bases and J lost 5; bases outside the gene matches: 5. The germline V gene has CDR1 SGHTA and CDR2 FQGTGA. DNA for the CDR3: TGTGCCAGCAGCTTGGCGGGACTAGCTAACGAGCAGTACTTC. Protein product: CASSLAGLANEQYF.

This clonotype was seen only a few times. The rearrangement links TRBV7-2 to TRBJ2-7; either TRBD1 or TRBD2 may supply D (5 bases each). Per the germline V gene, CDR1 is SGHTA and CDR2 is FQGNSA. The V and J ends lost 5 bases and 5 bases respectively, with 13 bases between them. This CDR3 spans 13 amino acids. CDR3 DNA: TGTGCCAGCAGCCGTGAAAGGGACCACGAGCAGTACTTC. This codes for CASSRERDHEQYF. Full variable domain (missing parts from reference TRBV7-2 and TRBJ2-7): GAGVSQSPSNKVTEKGKDVELRCDPISGHTALYWYRQSLGQGLEFLIYFQGNSAPDKSGLPSDRFSAERTGGSVSTLTIQRTQQEDSAVYLCASSRERDHEQYFGPGTRLTVT.

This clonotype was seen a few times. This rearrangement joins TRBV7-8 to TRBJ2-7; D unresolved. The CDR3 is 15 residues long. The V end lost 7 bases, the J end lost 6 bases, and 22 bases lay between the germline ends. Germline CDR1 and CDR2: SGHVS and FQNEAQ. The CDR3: CASIPGHLGTGEQYF. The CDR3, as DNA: TGTGCCAGCATCCCCGGTCACCTAGGCACCGGCGAGCAGTACTTC.

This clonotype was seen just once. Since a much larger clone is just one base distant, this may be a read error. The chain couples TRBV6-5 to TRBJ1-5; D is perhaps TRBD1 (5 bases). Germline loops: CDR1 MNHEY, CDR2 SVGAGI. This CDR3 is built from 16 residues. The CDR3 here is CASRYSGRAKGQPQHF. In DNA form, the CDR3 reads TGTGCCAGCAGGTACTCAGGCAGGGCAAAAGGTCAGCCCCAGCATTTT.

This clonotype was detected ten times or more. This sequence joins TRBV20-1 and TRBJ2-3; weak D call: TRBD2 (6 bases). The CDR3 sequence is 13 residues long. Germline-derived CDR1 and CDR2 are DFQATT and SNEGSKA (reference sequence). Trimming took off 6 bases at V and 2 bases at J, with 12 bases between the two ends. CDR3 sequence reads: CSALAPYTDTQYF. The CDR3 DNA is TGCAGTGCCCTAGCGCCCTACACAGATACGCAGTATTTT.

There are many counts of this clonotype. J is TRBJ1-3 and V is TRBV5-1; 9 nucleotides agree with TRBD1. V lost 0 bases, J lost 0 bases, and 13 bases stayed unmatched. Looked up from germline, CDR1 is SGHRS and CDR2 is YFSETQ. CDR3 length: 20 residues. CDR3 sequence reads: CASSLDTDDRGVYSGNTIYF. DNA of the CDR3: TGCGCCAGCAGCTTGGATACAGACGACAGGGGGGTCTACTCTGGAAACACCATATATTTT.

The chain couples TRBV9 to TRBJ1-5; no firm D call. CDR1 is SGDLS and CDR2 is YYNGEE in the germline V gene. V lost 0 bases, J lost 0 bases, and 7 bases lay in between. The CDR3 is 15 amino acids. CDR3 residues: CASSVAPDSNQPQHF. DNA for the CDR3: TGTGCCAGCAGCGTAGCCCCGGATAGCAATCAGCCCCAGCATTTT. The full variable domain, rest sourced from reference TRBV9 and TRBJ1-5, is DSGVTQTPKHLITATGQRVTLRCSPRSGDLSVYWYQQSLDQGLQFLIQYYNGEERAKGNILERFSAQQFPDLHSELNLSSLELGDSALYFCASSVAPDSNQPQHFGDGTRLSIL.

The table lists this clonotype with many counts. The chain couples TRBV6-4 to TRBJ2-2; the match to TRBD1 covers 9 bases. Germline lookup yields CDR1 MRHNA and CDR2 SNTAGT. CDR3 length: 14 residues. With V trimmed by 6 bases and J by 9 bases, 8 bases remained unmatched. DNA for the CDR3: TGTGCCAGCAGACCCGGACAGGGGCGACGGGAGCTGTTTTTT. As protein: CASRPGQGRRELFF.

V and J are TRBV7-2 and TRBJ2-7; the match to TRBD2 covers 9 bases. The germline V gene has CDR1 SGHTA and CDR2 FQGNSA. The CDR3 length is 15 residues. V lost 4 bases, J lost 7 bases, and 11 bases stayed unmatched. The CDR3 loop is CASSSPGLAIREQYF. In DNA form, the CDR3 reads TGTGCCAGCAGCTCGCCGGGACTAGCTATTAGGGAGCAGTACTTC.

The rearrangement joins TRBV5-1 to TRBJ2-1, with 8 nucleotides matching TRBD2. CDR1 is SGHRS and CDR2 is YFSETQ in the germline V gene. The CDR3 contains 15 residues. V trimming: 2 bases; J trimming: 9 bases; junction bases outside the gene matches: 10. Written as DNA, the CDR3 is TGCGCCAGCAGCTTCAGGGCGGGGGGAACGGGTGAGCAGTTCTTC. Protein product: CASSFRAGGTGEQFF.

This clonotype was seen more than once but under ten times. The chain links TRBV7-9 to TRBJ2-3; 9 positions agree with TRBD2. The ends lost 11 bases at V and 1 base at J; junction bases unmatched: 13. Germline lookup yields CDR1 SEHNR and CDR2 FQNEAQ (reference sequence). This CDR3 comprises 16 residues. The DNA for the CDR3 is TGTGCCTGCCGCCGGGGAGGCGGGGGGGGCACAGATACGCAGTATTTT. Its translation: CACRRGGGGGTDTQYF.

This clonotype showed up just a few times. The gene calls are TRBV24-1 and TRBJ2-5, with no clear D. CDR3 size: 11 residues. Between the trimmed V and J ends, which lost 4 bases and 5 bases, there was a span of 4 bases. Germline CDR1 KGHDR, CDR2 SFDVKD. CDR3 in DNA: TGTGCCACCAGTGAACAGGAGACCCAGTACTTC. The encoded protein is CATSEQETQYF.

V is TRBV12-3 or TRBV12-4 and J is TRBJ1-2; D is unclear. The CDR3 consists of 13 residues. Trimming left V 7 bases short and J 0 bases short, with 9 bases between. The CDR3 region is CASTLTPNYGYTF. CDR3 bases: TGTGCCAGCACTCTAACTCCTAACTATGGCTACACCTTC.